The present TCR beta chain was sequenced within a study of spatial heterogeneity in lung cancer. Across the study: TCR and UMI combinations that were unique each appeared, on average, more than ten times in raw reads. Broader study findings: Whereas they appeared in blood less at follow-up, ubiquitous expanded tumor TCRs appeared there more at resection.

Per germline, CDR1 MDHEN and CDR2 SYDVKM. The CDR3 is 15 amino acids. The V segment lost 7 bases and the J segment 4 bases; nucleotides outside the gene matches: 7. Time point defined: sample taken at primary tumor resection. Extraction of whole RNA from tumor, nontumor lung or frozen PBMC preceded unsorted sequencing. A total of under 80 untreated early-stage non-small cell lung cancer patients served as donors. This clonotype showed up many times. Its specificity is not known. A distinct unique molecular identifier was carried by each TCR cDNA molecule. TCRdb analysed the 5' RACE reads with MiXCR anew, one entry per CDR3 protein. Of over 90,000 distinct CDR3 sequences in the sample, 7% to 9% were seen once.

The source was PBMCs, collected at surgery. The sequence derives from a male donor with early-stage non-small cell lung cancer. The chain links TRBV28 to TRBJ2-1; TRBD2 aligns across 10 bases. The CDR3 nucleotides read TGTGCCAGCATCCCAATTAGCGGGAGGTACAATGAGCAGTTCTTC. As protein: CASIPISGRYNEQFF.